This entry lists 32 T cell receptor beta chains sequenced from one sample in a study of cytomegalovirus exposure and HLA in healthy donors. PCR primers comprised 60 Vbeta and 13 Jbeta primers. Sequencing used immunoSEQ multiplex PCR; TCRdb keeps in-frame clones, though not all of them. In the table there are about 200,000 clones, 79% of which are singletons. Sample: PBMCs. These receptors were obtained from a girl aged 10-17 years in good health and CMV-seropositive.

This clone has just one count. This chain connects TRBV7-2 to TRBJ1-6, with D perhaps TRBD1 (6 bases). V lost 2 bases and J lost 9, with 17 bases in between. Germline values: CDR1 SGHTA, CDR2 FQGNSA. The CDR3 length is 16 residues. CDR3 loop: CASSLFEGVRSSPLHF. The CDR3 nucleotides are TGTGCCAGCAGCTTATTTGAGGGGGTTCGTAGTTCACCCCTCCACTTT.

This clone has more than one count but fewer than ten. This rearrangement joins TRBV7-2 to TRBJ2-3; 10 bases agree with TRBD1. The CDR3 spans 16 residues. J gave up 0 bases and V 3 bases, and 3 bases lay outside the gene matches. Germline V gene data show CDR1 as SGHTA and CDR2 as FQGNSA. The CDR3 loop reads CASSLGQGISTDTQYF. Written as DNA, the CDR3 is TGTGCCAGCAGCTTGGGACAGGGGATAAGCACAGATACGCAGTATTTT.

For the CDR3, the DNA is TGTGCCAGCAGCGGCCGGACTAGCGGGGGGGAGCAAAATGGCAATGAGCAGTTCTTC. Translating gives CASSGRTSGGEQNGNEQFF. The gene calls are TRBV7-9 and TRBJ2-1; 15 positions match TRBD2. Losses at the gene ends were 5 bases for V and 6 bases for J; bases not matched to a gene: 14. This CDR3 is built from 19 residues. Per the germline V gene, CDR1 is SEHNR and CDR2 is FQNEAQ (reference sequence).

This clone was observed once. The chain is built from TRBV7-9 and TRBJ1-2; 9 bases match TRBD1. The CDR3 length is 14 residues. CDR1 is SEHNR, CDR2 FQNEAQ, per germline (reference sequence). J lost 5 bases, V lost 4 bases, and 5 bases had no gene match. This CDR3 reads CASSWEGQGYGYTF. The CDR3 nucleotides read TGTGCCAGCAGCTGGGAGGGACAGGGTTATGGCTACACCTTC.

The genes are TRBV5-1 and TRBJ2-3, with D possibly matching TRBD2 (5 bases). V gave up 6 bases and J gave up 2 bases, with 13 bases separating them. Germline V lookup: CDR1 SGHRS, CDR2 YFSETQ. This CDR3 contains 14 residues. Written as DNA, the CDR3 is TGCGCCAGCAACGGAGGTGCAGCCACAGATACGCAGTATTTT. It encodes CASNGGAATDTQYF.

The CDR3 sequence: CASSAEVVETQYF. The CDR3 nucleotides read TGTGCCAGCAGCGCAGAGGTCGTCGAGACCCAGTACTTC. This chain connects TRBV11-3 to TRBJ2-5; unclear D gene. V lost 5 bases to trimming and J lost 5 bases, with 12 bases between them. In germline, CDR1 is SGHNT, CDR2 YENEEA. This CDR3 has 13 residues.

The CDR3 region is CASSLDRGFITYEQYF. The CDR3 DNA sequence: TGTGCCAGCAGCTTGGACAGGGGATTTATAACCTACGAGCAGTACTTC. The V call is TRBV5-4, the J call TRBJ2-5, with 7 bases identical to TRBD1. The J call may be faulty, since TRBJ2-7 better matches the DNA end. The CDR3 runs 16 residues. CDR1 and CDR2 (germline): SGHNT, YYREEE (reference sequence).

The rearrangement links TRBV9 to TRBJ2-1; 9 bases line up with TRBD1. The CDR3 sequence is 17 residues long. Germline V gene lookup returns CDR1 SGDLS and CDR2 YYNGEE. Trimming cost V 3 bases and J 7 bases; bases outside gene matches: 14. CDR3 protein: CASSAPLGDRARNEQFF. CDR3 bases: TGTGCCAGCAGCGCACCCCTCGGGGACAGGGCGAGAAATGAGCAGTTCTTC.

The chain recombines TRBV15 with TRBJ1-2; 7 positions agree with TRBD1. Trimming cost V 1 base and J 7 bases; bases outside gene matches: 9. The CDR3 contains 15 residues. CDR1 LNHNV and CDR2 YYDKDF come from the germline V gene (reference sequence). The CDR3 protein is CATSRAGQAPGGYTF. CDR3 nucleotide sequence: TGTGCCACCAGCAGAGCCGGACAGGCCCCGGGTGGCTACACCTTC. Variable domain in full (rest from reference TRBV15 and TRBJ1-2): DAMVIQNPRYQVTQFGKPVTLSCSQTLNHNVMYWYQQKSSQAPKLLFHYYDKDFNNEADTPDNFQSRRPNTSFCFLDIRSPGLGDTAMYLCATSRAGQAPGGYTFGSGTRLTVV.

V usage is TRBV7-2 and J usage is TRBJ2-7, with 7 bases fitting TRBD1. CDR1 and CDR2 from the germline V gene are SGHTA and FQGNSA. V lost 4 bases and J lost 2; bases outside the gene matches: 14. The CDR3 runs to 17 residues. DNA of the CDR3: TGTGCCAGCAGCTCGTTCGTAACGACAGGGAAACCCTACGAGCAGTACTTC. Its protein product is CASSSFVTTGKPYEQYF.

This chain links TRBV9 with TRBJ2-3, with D possibly being TRBD2 (7 bases). CDR3 length: 15 amino acids. With 0 bases removed from V and 4 bases from J, the gap between germline ends came to 12 bases. Looked up from germline, CDR1 is SGDLS and CDR2 is YYNGEE. The CDR3 loop reads CASSVGPGGSDTQYF. The CDR3 DNA reads TGTGCCAGCAGCGTAGGGCCGGGGGGCTCAGATACGCAGTATTTT.

This chain uses TRBV10-3 with TRBJ1-1; D is possibly TRBD1 (5 bases). Germline-derived CDR1 and CDR2 are ENHRY and SYGVKD. The CDR3 is made up of 12 amino acids. V was pared by 10 bases and J by 3 bases, with 12 bases between. CDR3 sequence reads: CATRGGDTEAFF. DNA of the CDR3: TGTGCCACCCGGGGGGGGGACACTGAAGCTTTCTTT.

The V and J genes are TRBV9 and TRBJ1-2, with D perhaps matching TRBD1 (6 bases). Germline V lookup: CDR1 SGDLS, CDR2 YYNGEE. This CDR3 is 13 amino acids long. V was pared by 4 bases and J by 6 bases, with 13 bases between. The CDR3 DNA reads TGTGCCAGCAGCCCAGACAGGTTAGATGGCTACACCTTC. This encodes CASSPDRLDGYTF.

CDR3 in amino acids: CASSQEGELAGANEQFF. In DNA form, the CDR3 reads TGTGCCAGCAGCCAAGAGGGGGAACTAGCGGGGGCGAATGAGCAGTTCTTC. V usage is TRBV4-2 and J usage is TRBJ2-1; the match to TRBD2 covers 11 bases. Trimming cost V 0 bases and J 7 bases; bases outside gene matches: 8. The CDR3 has 17 residues. CDR1 is LGHNA and CDR2 is YNFKEQ in the germline V gene.

This chain connects TRBV30 to TRBJ1-2; unclear D gene. The CDR3 is 11 residues long. Looked up from germline, CDR1 is GTSNPN and CDR2 is SVGIG (reference sequence). With 4 bases removed from V and 3 bases from J, the gap between germline ends came to 6 bases. The CDR3 bases are TGTGCCTGGACCCTCTACTATGGCTACACCTTC. This encodes CAWTLYYGYTF.

The V call is TRBV6-5, the J call TRBJ2-1; TRBD2 matches 12 bases. This CDR3 contains 15 residues. CDR1 is MNHEY and CDR2 is SVGAGI in the germline V gene. The ends lost 4 bases at V and 9 bases at J; junction bases unmatched: 7. The CDR3 coding sequence is TGTGCCAGCAGTTTTGGGGCTAGCGGGGGGGGTGAGCAGTTCTTC. It translates to CASSFGASGGGEQFF.

CDR3 nucleotides: TGTGCCAGCAGCTCCCGACTAGCAGAGACCCAGTACTTC. Its translation is CASSSRLAETQYF. The V and J genes are TRBV7-2 and TRBJ2-5; 7 bases are shared with TRBD2. CDR1 is SGHTA, CDR2 FQGNSA, per germline. The CDR3 sequence is 13 residues long. J was trimmed by 4 bases and V by 4 bases; bases with no gene match: 3.

The rearrangement joins TRBV29-1 to TRBJ2-6; possible D gene TRBD1, 6 bases. V was shortened by 6 bases and J by 0 bases, with 9 bases between the two germline ends. CDR3 length: 14 residues. CDR1 SQVTM and CDR2 ANQGSEA come from the germline V gene. As DNA, the CDR3 is TGCAGCGTAGGGACACTCTCTGGGGCCAACGTCCTGACTTTC. This codes for CSVGTLSGANVLTF.

The chain has TRBV5-1 and TRBJ2-1; D is ambiguous. V was pared by 2 bases and J by 7 bases, with 4 bases between. Germline assignment: CDR1 SGHRS and CDR2 YFSETQ. CDR3 length: 11 residues. The CDR3 bases are TGCGCCAGCAGCTTAGAGAATGAGCAGTTCTTC. It yields the protein CASSLENEQFF.

The V and J genes are TRBV5-1 and TRBJ2-7; 7 bases agree with TRBD2. V trimming: 0 bases; J trimming: 2 bases; junction bases outside the gene matches: 2. The CDR3 is 14 amino acids. CDR1 and CDR2 (germline): SGHRS, YFSETQ. CDR3 in amino acids: CASSLAAGAYEQYF. Written as DNA, the CDR3 is TGCGCCAGCAGCTTGGCGGCGGGGGCCTACGAGCAGTACTTC.

The chain couples TRBV4-2 to TRBJ2-3, with D possibly TRBD1 on 6 matching bases. Deletions cut 0 bases from V and 6 bases from J, with 13 bases between. The CDR3 spans 15 residues. In germline, CDR1 is LGHNA, CDR2 YNFKEQ. CDR3 nucleotide sequence: TGTGCCAGCAGCCAAGATCTGGGGGCTAGCGATACGCAGTATTTT. This encodes CASSQDLGASDTQYF.

The CDR3 DNA reads as TGTGCCAGCAGCAAGAGCTCCTACGAGCAGTACTTC. Translating gives CASSKSSYEQYF. The V call is TRBV7-2, the J call TRBJ2-7; D unresolved. V lost 5 bases and J lost 0, with 5 bases in between. The CDR3 is 12 amino acids. Germline values: CDR1 SGHTA, CDR2 FQGNSA.

DNA of the CDR3: TGCAGCGTTGAAAGTAGCCAGATTGGCTACACCTTC. Encoded protein: CSVESSQIGYTF. The J gene is TRBJ1-2, the V gene TRBV29-1; D uncertain. CDR3 length: 12 amino acids. CDR1 and CDR2 (germline): SQVTM, ANQGSEA. Trimming pared 2 bases from V and 7 bases from J, leaving 11 bases between.

The chain has TRBV19 and TRBJ2-1, with a weak D call TRBD2 (6 bases). Germline lookup yields CDR1 LNHDA and CDR2 SQIVND (reference sequence). The V and J ends lost 7 bases and 6 bases respectively, with 13 bases between them. This CDR3 is 13 amino acids long. The CDR3 is CASNTDGSNEQFF. In DNA, the CDR3 is TGTGCCAGTAACACCGACGGGAGCAATGAGCAGTTCTTC. The full variable domain, with the rest looked up from reference TRBV19 and TRBJ2-1, is DGGITQSPKYLFRKEGQNVTLSCEQNLNHDAMYWYRQDPGQGLRLIYYSQIVNDFQKGDIAEGYSVSREKKESFPLTVTSAQKNPTAFYLCASNTDGSNEQFFGPGTRLTVL.

V is TRBV6-6 and J is TRBJ1-6; D is possibly TRBD1 (6 bases). Germline values: CDR1 MNHNY, CDR2 SVGAGI (reference sequence). V lost 4 bases and J 10 bases, leaving 20 bases between the germline ends. The CDR3 spans 16 residues. The CDR3 region is CASSSERGTWQSPLHF. The CDR3, as DNA: TGTGCCAGCAGTTCGGAGAGGGGGACATGGCAATCACCCCTCCACTTT.

The chain carries TRBV9 and TRBJ1-2; D gene unclear. The CDR3 spans 14 residues. Per germline, CDR1 SGDLS and CDR2 YYNGEE. Trimming removed 0 bases from V and 4 bases from J, with 10 bases in between. This CDR3 reads CASSVGRGSYGYTF. The CDR3 coding sequence is TGTGCCAGCAGCGTAGGGCGGGGTTCCTATGGCTACACCTTC.

The sample holds one count of this clone. V and J are TRBV6-1 and TRBJ2-7; TRBD1 matches at 8 bases. The CDR3 length is 12 residues. In germline, CDR1 is MNHNS, CDR2 SASEGT. V was clipped by 10 bases and J by 2 bases; unmatched bases: 4. The DNA for the CDR3 is TGTGCCACCGGACAGGGCCCCTACGAGCAGTACTTC. This translates into CATGQGPYEQYF.

The chain employs TRBV7-6 and TRBJ1-5; possibly TRBD1 for D (5 bases). Germline CDR1 SGHVS, CDR2 FNYEAQ. Trimming removed 1 base from V and 6 bases from J, with 16 bases in between. CDR3 length: 16 amino acids. This CDR3 reads CASSLEGGASTQPQHF. DNA for the CDR3: TGTGCCAGCAGCTTAGAAGGAGGGGCAAGTACTCAGCCCCAGCATTTT. Full variable domain (rest looked up from reference TRBV7-6 and TRBJ1-5): GAGVSQSPRYKVTKRGQDVALRCDPISGHVSLYWYRQALGQGPEFLTYFNYEAQQDKSGLPNDRFSAERPEGSISTLTIQRTEQRDSAMYRCASSLEGGASTQPQHFGDGTRLSIL.

This clone has a handful of counts. The rearrangement uses TRBV6-5 and TRBJ2-5; 8 nucleotides line up with TRBD2. This CDR3 spans 15 amino acids. Germline trimming cut 6 bases from V and 1 base from J; bases unmatched to any gene: 7. From germline, CDR1 is MNHEY and CDR2 SVGAGI. The CDR3 here is CASRRGGIPQETQYF. In nucleotides, the CDR3 is TGTGCCAGCAGACGCGGGGGGATCCCCCAAGAGACCCAGTACTTC.

The rearrangement uses TRBV11-3 and TRBJ2-2; 7 positions agree with TRBD1. The CDR3 covers 15 residues. V was pared by 4 bases and J by 5 bases, with 7 bases of the junction left unmatched. The germline gives CDR1 SGHNT, CDR2 YENEEA. CDR3 DNA sequence: TGTGCCAGCAGCTCAGGGGGTGTCTGGACCGGGGAGCTGTTTTTT. Its protein product is CASSSGGVWTGELFF.

The CDR3 region has the DNA TGTGCCAGTAGTATTGGGCAGGGGGCTGAGACCCAGTACTTC. Amino acids: CASSIGQGAETQYF. V gene TRBV19 combines with J gene TRBJ2-5, with 8 positions matching TRBD1. The ends lost 3 bases at V and 5 bases at J; junction bases unmatched: 5. CDR1 is LNHDA and CDR2 is SQIVND in the germline V gene (reference sequence). There are 14 residues in the CDR3.

The gene calls are TRBV6-4 and TRBJ2-1, with 8 nucleotides matching TRBD2. The CDR3 has 16 amino acids. The junction had 8 bases not matched to a gene; V was cut back by 4 bases and J by 3 bases. Germline CDR1 is MRHNA and CDR2 is SNTAGT. The CDR3 coding sequence is TGTGCCAGCAGTGTCGAAGCGGGGGCCGTCTACAATGAGCAGTTCTTC. It is translated as CASSVEAGAVYNEQFF.